A single sample is the source of the 27 T cell receptor beta chains below, sequenced in a study of blood T cell repertoires in COVID-19. Sequencing used immunoSEQ multiplex PCR; TCRdb keeps in-frame clones, though not all of them. The sample has around 300,000 clones; about 83% are singletons. Material: PBMCs or T cells enriched from blood (not recorded which). The receptors shown here come from a woman between 40 and 50 years old who had recovered from COVID-19.

V and J are TRBV5-1 and TRBJ1-1, with D perhaps matching TRBD1 (6 bases). CDR3 size: 15 residues. Germline-derived CDR1 and CDR2 are SGHRS and YFSETQ. V lost 4 bases to trimming and J lost 1 base, with 14 bases between them. CDR3 region: CASSPRTATNTEAFF. In DNA form, the CDR3 reads TGCGCCAGCAGCCCAAGGACAGCGACGAACACTGAAGCTTTCTTT. The full variable domain, rest sourced from reference TRBV5-1 and TRBJ1-1, is KAGVTQTPRYLIKTRGQQVTLSCSPISGHRSVSWYQQTPGQGLQFLFEYFSETQRNKGNFPGRFSGRQFSNSRSEMNVSTLELGDSALYLCASSPRTATNTEAFFGQGTRLTVV.

The V and J genes are TRBV5-4 and TRBJ1-1, with TRBD1 identical over 10 bases. Unmatched junction bases numbered 5, after V lost 4 bases and J lost 5 bases. Germline V lookup: CDR1 SGHNT, CDR2 YYREEE (reference sequence). The CDR3 spans 14 residues. The CDR3 sequence is CASSQTGGGTEAFF. CDR3 DNA sequence: TGTGCCAGCAGCCAGACAGGGGGCGGGACTGAAGCTTTCTTT.

This clone was counted between two and nine times. The rearrangement uses TRBV10-1 and TRBJ2-7, with 7 bases that match TRBD1. The CDR3 contains 13 residues. V shed 11 bases and J 4 bases; nucleotides not matched to a gene: 11. Germline-derived CDR1 and CDR2 are WNHNN and SYGVQD (reference sequence). CDR3 nucleotide sequence: TGCGCCGCCGCCGGGACAGTTATATACGAGCAGTACTTC. Translating it yields CAAAGTVIYEQYF.

This chain uses TRBV28 with TRBJ2-3; 12 nucleotides align to TRBD2. Germline values: CDR1 MDHEN, CDR2 SYDVKM. CDR3 size: 24 residues. V lost 5 bases to trimming and J lost 0 bases; unmatched junction nucleotides: 27. The CDR3 loop is CASSSRMTKLAGGGRKSSTDTQYF. Written as DNA, the CDR3 is TGTGCCAGCAGTAGTCGCATGACTAAACTAGCGGGAGGTGGGAGGAAATCTAGCACAGATACGCAGTATTTT.

The rearrangement uses TRBV9 and TRBJ2-3; D not certain. CDR1 is SGDLS, CDR2 YYNGEE, per germline. With 6 bases removed from V and 0 bases from J, the gap between germline ends came to 11 bases. The CDR3 is 14 residues long. The CDR3 nucleotides are TGTGCCAGCAACGAACAGTCTAGCACAGATACGCAGTATTTT. Translated, it gives CASNEQSSTDTQYF.

The genes are TRBV3-1 (or the pseudogene TRBV3-2) and TRBJ2-3, with TRBD2 matching 9 bases. CDR3 length equals 16 residues. After removal of 6 bases from V and 2 bases from J, the junction contained 9 bases not matched to a gene. Per the germline V gene, CDR1 is LGHDT and CDR2 is YNNKEL (reference sequence). This CDR3 is CASSGWTSEYTDTQYF. The CDR3 DNA reads as TGTGCCAGCAGTGGGTGGACTAGCGAATACACAGATACGCAGTATTTT.

The chain has TRBV19 and TRBJ2-1; 9 bases line up with TRBD2. This CDR3 has 18 amino acids. Per the germline V gene, CDR1 is LNHDA and CDR2 is SQIVND (reference sequence). V shed 4 bases, J shed 2 bases, and the junction held 12 bases outside the gene matches. CDR3 coding DNA: TGTGCCAGTAGTAGCGTGATCCAACTAGCGGGCACCTACAATGAGCAGTTCTTC. As protein: CASSSVIQLAGTYNEQFF.

The chain combines TRBV4-2 with TRBJ2-1, with 8 nucleotides matching TRBD2. CDR3 length equals 17 residues. CDR1 and CDR2 (germline): LGHNA, YNFKEQ. The V and J ends lost 1 base and 5 bases, in that order; junction bases with no gene match: 10. DNA for the CDR3: TGTGCCAGCAGCCAAGCAAAGGTAGCGGGGAGTAACAATGAGCAGTTCTTC. This sequence encodes CASSQAKVAGSNNEQFF.

The rearrangement uses TRBV6-2 or TRBV6-3 and TRBJ2-2; unclear D gene. Germline assignment: CDR1 MNHEY and CDR2 SVGEGT. The CDR3 totals 13 residues. Deletions cut 6 bases from V and 6 bases from J, with 11 bases between. Written as DNA, the CDR3 is TGTGCCAGCAGCCAAGATGACTCCGGGGAGCTGTTTTTT. It yields the protein CASSQDDSGELFF.

This clone turned up a few times. The chain carries TRBV4-1 and TRBJ2-1, with 7 bases that match TRBD2. In germline, CDR1 is MGHRA, CDR2 YSYEKL. V lost 2 bases to trimming and J lost 7 bases; unmatched junction nucleotides: 14. There are 17 residues in the CDR3. The CDR3, as DNA: TGCGCCAGCAGCCAAATTCCACGGCGGGAGAGAGGAAATGAGCAGTTCTTC. Protein sequence: CASSQIPRRERGNEQFF.

This clone was recorded many times. This chain joins TRBV6-5 and TRBJ1-1; the D gene is possibly TRBD1 (6 bases). CDR3 length equals 14 residues. The V gene's germline CDR1 is MNHEY and CDR2 SVGAGI. With 2 bases removed from V and 3 bases from J, the gap between germline ends came to 10 bases. The chain's CDR3 is CASSYGEGDTEAFF. The DNA for the CDR3 is TGTGCCAGCAGTTACGGCGAGGGGGACACTGAAGCTTTCTTT.

The chain employs TRBV5-6 and TRBJ2-7; D is possibly TRBD1 (6 bases). Germline values: CDR1 SGHDT, CDR2 YYEEEE. Trimming took off 4 bases at V and 0 bases at J, with 11 bases between the two ends. The CDR3 is 14 amino acids. The CDR3 DNA is TGTGCCAGCAGCAAAAGGGACAACTCCTACGAGCAGTACTTC. This gives the protein CASSKRDNSYEQYF.

This chain connects TRBV30 to TRBJ2-3; D possibly corresponds to TRBD1 (6 bases). The V gene's germline CDR1 is GTSNPN and CDR2 SVGIG (reference sequence). The CDR3 loop spans 12 amino acids. CDR3 nucleotides: TGTGCTGGCGAGGGGGTGCTGGATACGCAGTATTTT. This encodes CAGEGVLDTQYF.

The chain recombines TRBV5-1 with TRBJ1-2; D might be TRBD1 (5 bases). Per the germline V gene, CDR1 is SGHRS and CDR2 is YFSETQ. V was shortened by 4 bases and J by 0 bases, with 10 bases between the two germline ends. CDR3 length: 14 amino acids. The CDR3 loop is CASSPGQANYGYTF. CDR3 bases: TGCGCCAGCAGCCCTGGACAAGCTAACTATGGCTACACCTTC.

This sequence joins TRBV3-1 (or the pseudogene TRBV3-2) and TRBJ2-5; the D is unclear. Germline lookup yields CDR1 LGHDT and CDR2 YNNKEL (reference sequence). This CDR3 is 13 amino acids long. V dropped 1 base and J dropped 5 bases, with 8 bases sitting between them. CDR3 in DNA: TGTGCCAGCAGCCAAGGGGCCCTGGAGACCCAGTACTTC. As protein: CASSQGALETQYF.

This chain connects TRBV7-2 to TRBJ2-1; possibly TRBD1 for D (8 bases). CDR3 length: 15 amino acids. Germline V CDR1 and CDR2: SGHTA, FQGNSA. With 2 bases removed from V and 7 bases from J, the gap between germline ends came to 15 bases. The CDR3 loop is CASSLPYRGGNEQFF. CDR3 DNA: TGTGCCAGCAGCTTACCCTACAGGGGGGGTAATGAGCAGTTCTTC.

The sample holds one count of this clone. This sequence joins TRBV4-1 and TRBJ1-4; D might be TRBD1 (5 bases). Trimming removed 3 bases from V and 6 bases from J, with 11 bases in between. Per germline, CDR1 MGHRA and CDR2 YSYEKL. This CDR3 has 14 amino acids. CDR3: CASSHRIRDEKLFF. The CDR3, as DNA: TGCGCCAGCAGCCACAGGATCAGGGATGAAAAACTGTTTTTT.

The chain links TRBV30 to TRBJ2-3; 9 bases map to TRBD2. With V trimmed by 0 bases and J by 2 bases, 6 bases remained unmatched. CDR3 length: 16 amino acids. Germline assignment: CDR1 GTSNPN and CDR2 SVGIG (reference sequence). The CDR3 DNA reads TGTGCCTGGAGTGTACGTCTAGCGGGATTCACAGATACGCAGTATTTT. This translates into CAWSVRLAGFTDTQYF. The full variable domain, with the rest looked up from reference TRBV30 and TRBJ2-3, is SQTIHQWPATLVQPVGSPLSLECTVEGTSNPNLYWYRQAAGRGLQLLFYSVGIGQISSEVPQNLSASRPQDRQFILSSKKLLLSDSGFYLCAWSVRLAGFTDTQYFGPGTRLTVL.

The V call is TRBV19, the J call TRBJ2-1, with 9 bases fitting TRBD1. CDR1 is LNHDA, CDR2 SQIVND, per germline (reference sequence). CDR3 length: 15 residues. Losses at the gene ends were 3 bases for V and 2 bases for J; bases not matched to a gene: 2. The CDR3 DNA sequence: TGTGCCAGTAGTATGGACAGGGGAACCTACAATGAGCAGTTCTTC. The encoded protein is CASSMDRGTYNEQFF.

The rearrangement joins TRBV28 to TRBJ1-2; 7 bases line up with TRBD1. This CDR3 is 13 amino acids long. The J segment lost 5 bases and the V segment lost 8 bases, leaving 8 bases of the junction unmatched. Germline loops: CDR1 MDHEN, CDR2 SYDVKM. The CDR3 DNA follows: TGTGCCAGCGGGCAGACAGGGAGGTATGGCTACACCTTC. Translating it yields CASGQTGRYGYTF.

This clone was recorded once. The CDR3 is CASSPPGTINTEAFF. The CDR3 DNA follows: TGTGCCAGCAGTCCTCCCGGGACAATCAACACTGAAGCTTTCTTT. This sequence joins TRBV6-5 and TRBJ1-1, with D maybe TRBD1 (6 bases). Deletions cut 5 bases from V and 2 bases from J, with 15 bases between. Germline loops: CDR1 MNHEY, CDR2 SVGAGI. There are 15 residues in the CDR3.

This chain uses TRBV20-1 with TRBJ2-2, with 8 bases fitting TRBD1. The CDR3 has 11 amino acids. Unmatched junction bases numbered 6, after V lost 5 bases and J lost 13 bases. Germline assignment: CDR1 DFQATT and CDR2 SNEGSKA (reference sequence). This CDR3 reads CSAPSGTGLFF. The CDR3 DNA reads TGCAGTGCTCCCTCCGGGACAGGGCTGTTTTTT.

The CDR3 DNA is TGTGCCAGTAGTATAGATCGGAGGGGCTCCGGGGAGCTGTTTTTT. As protein: CASSIDRRGSGELFF. V is TRBV19 and J is TRBJ2-2; a possible D gene is TRBD2 (6 bases). Trimming removed 0 bases from V and 6 bases from J, with 11 bases in between. Germline V lookup: CDR1 LNHDA, CDR2 SQIVND (reference sequence). The CDR3 has 15 residues.

This clone was found a few times. This chain joins TRBV27 and TRBJ1-6; 11 bases match TRBD1. The CDR3 spans 16 residues. Germline lookup yields CDR1 MNHEY and CDR2 SMNVEV (reference sequence). After removal of 5 bases from V and 9 bases from J, the junction contained 9 bases not matched to a gene. For the CDR3, the DNA is TGTGCCAGCAGTCCGAGGACAGGGGGCAATAGTTCACCCCTCCACTTT. Residues: CASSPRTGGNSSPLHF.

The chain has TRBV18 and TRBJ2-7, with 9 bases fitting TRBD1. With V trimmed by 3 bases and J by 6 bases, 6 bases remained unmatched. Germline V gene sequence: CDR1 KGHSH, CDR2 LQKENI. The CDR3 has 14 amino acids. The CDR3, as DNA: TGTGCCAGCTCACCTCACAGGGGGCGAGGCGAGCAGTACTTC. Protein sequence: CASSPHRGRGEQYF.

The chain joins TRBV21-1 to TRBJ2-7; the D call in the table, TRBD2, was not verified against the DNA. TRBV21-1 corresponds to a pseudogene. The CDR3 is 16 residues long. The CDR3 region has the DNA TGTGCCAGCAGCAAAGGACTAGCGGGGAACTCCTACGAGCAGTACTTC. As protein: CASSKGLAGNSYEQYF.

The chain is built from TRBV7-3 and TRBJ2-3; the match to TRBD1 covers 7 bases. In germline, CDR1 is SGHTA, CDR2 FQGTGA. The CDR3 length is 14 residues. V lost 3 bases, J lost 5 bases, and 5 bases stayed unmatched. CDR3 nucleotides: TGTGCCAGCAGCTTCGACAGGGAAAGAGATACGCAGTATTTT. It encodes CASSFDRERDTQYF.